Reported below is one T cell receptor beta chain. The data are from a study of blood T cell repertoires in COVID-19. Study background: COVID-19 samples from acute and convalescent phases originated in the United States, Italy and Spain.

TCRdb's table, derived via immunoSEQ multiplex PCR, lists solely in-frame clones and lacks some. This sample yields over 200,000 clones, of which roughly four fifths are seen a single time; 1.8% belongs to the top ten. The CDR3 is 12 amino acids. V was pared by 1 base and J by 9 bases, with 7 bases between. Ages ranged from about 18 to 90 years, with residence in 24 US areas. Participant reports of clinical history set cohort assignment. Symptom resolution, clearance, or two negative PCRs marked donors in Cohort 3 as recovered. The receptor was derived from a man in his 60s who had recovered from COVID-19. Sequencing was carried out using PBMCs or T cells enriched from blood (not recorded which). The chain is built from TRBV12-3 or TRBV12-4 and TRBJ2-1; D call uncertain. The CDR3 protein is CASSLGSLEQFF. The DNA for the CDR3 is TGTGCCAGCAGTTTAGGTAGTCTTGAGCAGTTCTTC.